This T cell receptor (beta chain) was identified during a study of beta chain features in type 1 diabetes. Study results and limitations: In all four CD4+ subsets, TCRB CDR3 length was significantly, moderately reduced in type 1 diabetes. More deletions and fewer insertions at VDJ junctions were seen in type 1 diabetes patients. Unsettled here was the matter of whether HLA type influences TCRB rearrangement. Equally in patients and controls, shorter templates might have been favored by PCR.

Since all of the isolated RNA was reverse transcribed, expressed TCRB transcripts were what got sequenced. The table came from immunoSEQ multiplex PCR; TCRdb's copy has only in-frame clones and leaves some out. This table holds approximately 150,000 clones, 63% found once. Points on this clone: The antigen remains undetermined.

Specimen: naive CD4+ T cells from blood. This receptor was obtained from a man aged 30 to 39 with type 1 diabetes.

CDR3 loop: CASSLALGTSVEQYF. CDR3 nucleotides: TGTGCCAGCAGCTTAGCACTAGGGACTAGCGTCGAGCAGTACTTC. The J gene is TRBJ2-7, the V gene TRBV7-8; 10 positions agree with TRBD2. After removal of 0 bases from V and 6 bases from J, the junction contained 5 bases not matched to a gene. CDR3 length: 15 amino acids. CDR1 is SGHVS and CDR2 is FQNEAQ in the germline V gene.